This paragraph reports one TCR beta chain. This sample stems from a study of T-cell reconstitution after alpha-beta-depleted transplantation in children. TCRbeta library construction was performed incorporating unique molecular identifiers. TCRdb fed the PCR reads into MiXCR, producing one record per CDR3 protein. Found here are about 870,000 distinct CDR3 sequences, approximately 15% of them singletons; the top ten hold approximately 4.5%. The J segment lost 10 bases and the V segment lost 5 bases, leaving 12 bases of the junction unmatched. Germline CDR1 and CDR2: SGHTA and FQGTGA. The CDR3 runs to 15 residues.

V gene TRBV7-3 combines with J gene TRBJ2-1; 9 bases align to TRBD2. Sequenced material: PBMCs, mostly from graft donor cells, taken 360 days after TCRalphabeta/CD19-depleted stem cell transplant. The clonotype originates from a male patient younger than 18 who had a stem cell transplant for acute lymphoblastic leukemia, so the T cells may come from the graft donor. Here the CDR3 reads CASSPTSGLAMEQFF. The CDR3 DNA reads as TGTGCCAGCAGCCCGACGTCGGGACTAGCCATGGAGCAGTTCTTC.